This TCR beta chain was documented in a study of T-cell reconstitution after alpha-beta-depleted transplantation in children. This clonotype was seen a few times. Its specificity is not known. Unique molecular identifiers were incorporated into the prepared TCRbeta library. One entry per CDR3 protein results from TCRdb running MiXCR on the PCR reads. This table holds about 900,000 distinct CDR3 sequences, about 26% found once. Study observations and caveats: Newly produced T cells mostly provided counts and TCRbeta diversity after one year, as hyperexpanded clones declined.

Germline V lookup: CDR1 SGHKS, CDR2 YYEKEE (reference sequence). CDR3 length: 13 amino acids. Trimming pared 6 bases from V and 4 bases from J, leaving 8 bases between. This sequence originates from a boy in the first two years of life who had a stem cell transplant for SCID, so the T cells may come from the graft donor. The gene calls are TRBV5-5 and TRBJ2-6, with a possible D match to TRBD1 (6 bases). The input for sequencing was PBMCs, mostly from graft donor cells, taken 360 days after TCRalphabeta/CD19-depleted stem cell transplant. The CDR3 spells CASTQGGANVLTF. The CDR3 region has the DNA TGTGCCAGCACCCAGGGGGGGGCCAACGTCCTGACTTTC.